This is a list of T cell receptor beta chains from one sample in a study of shared clonotypes between healthy human individuals. Clones were sequenced by immunoSEQ multiplex PCR, and TCRdb holds only the in-frame ones, with some missing. The table records approximately 2,000,000 clones, 85% to 95% of them present only once. Sequencing was performed on naive CD4+ T cells from PBMCs. Every receptor here comes from a man aged 18 to 29 in good health. Some clones in this sample may be carry-over from other donors' samples. Each CDR3 is given with its conserved first and last residue. D genes are given only for firm matches. Clone size appears in some rows only: once, few, many, or a class for an expanded clone.

clone_size	d_call	v_call	j_call	cdr3_nt	cdr3_aa
NA	NA	TRBV7-9	TRBJ2-3	TGTGCCAGCAGAGGGACATACACAGATACGCAGTATTTT	CASRGTYTDTQYF
NA	NA	TRBV7-3	TRBJ2-3	TGTGCCAGCAGCGGGGGATCCACAGATACGCAGTATTTT	CASSGGSTDTQYF
NA	NA	TRBV27	TRBJ2-7	TGTGCCAGCAGTTCTTTGGCCCGTCGAGAATACGAGCAGTACTTC	CASSSLARREYEQYF
NA	NA	TRBV5-1	TRBJ2-1	TGCGCCAGCAGCTTAGATCCGGGTTACAATGAGCAGTTCTTC	CASSLDPGYNEQFF
many	TRBD2	TRBV7-3	TRBJ2-3	TGTGCCAGCAGCTTAATACCCGGGCTAGCGGGAGCAGATACGCAGTATTTT	CASSLIPGLAGADTQYF
once	NA	TRBV5-1	TRBJ2-1	TGCGCCAGCAGCCCCGGACAGCCCCTGGGGGAAGGTGAGCAGTTCTTC	CASSPGQPLGEGEQFF
NA	NA	TRBV30	TRBJ1-6	TGTGCCTCCCGCAGCAGCTCCTATAATTCACCCCTCCACTTT	CASRSSSYNSPLHF
NA	TRBD2	TRBV5-1	TRBJ2-1	TGCGCCAGCAGCCGGACTAGCCGCTCCTACAATGAGCAGTTCTTC	CASSRTSRSYNEQFF
once	NA	TRBV28	TRBJ2-7	TGTGCCAGCAGTTTAGGTCTGGGCTCCTACGAGCAGTACTTC	CASSLGLGSYEQYF
NA	TRBD2	TRBV7-9	TRBJ2-1	TGTGCCAGCAGCCTGACCCGAACTAGCGGGGCCTACAATGAGCAGTTCTTC	CASSLTRTSGAYNEQFF
NA	NA	TRBV5-1	TRBJ2-7	TGCGCCAGCAGCTTGGTTCGGGGAGTAAACGAGCAGTACTTC	CASSLVRGVNEQYF
NA	NA	TRBV5-1	TRBJ2-1	TGCGCCAGCCAATCTAGCGAGTACAATGAGCAGTTCTTC	CASQSSEYNEQFF
once	NA	TRBV28	TRBJ2-7	TGTGCCAGCAGTTTCAAGAGTGGGGCTAGCTACGAGCAGTACTTC	CASSFKSGASYEQYF
NA	NA	TRBV10-3	TRBJ1-2	TGTGCCACTGCGGGTAATAACTATGGCTACACCTTC	CATAGNNYGYTF
once	NA	TRBV11-2	TRBJ2-7	TGTGCCAGCAGCGCCTCCAGGGGTGTCCCCTACGAGCAGTACTTC	CASSASRGVPYEQYF
once	TRBD2	TRBV7-2	TRBJ2-2	TGTGCCAGCAGCCTAGTTATAGCGGGACCCACCGGGGAGCTGTTTTTT	CASSLVIAGPTGELFF
NA	TRBD1	TRBV7-9	TRBJ1-5	TGTGCCAGCAGCCCAGACAGGGGGACCCTATGGGGCAATCAGCCCCAGCATTTT	CASSPDRGTLWGNQPQHF
NA	TRBD1	TRBV7-9	TRBJ2-1	TGTGCCAGCAGCTCTGTTAGAGGACAGGGGGCATACAATGAGCAGTTCTTC	CASSSVRGQGAYNEQFF
NA	TRBD2	TRBV14	TRBJ2-5	TGTGCCAGCAGCCAAGAGAAGCGGGATAAGTACTTC	CASSQEKRDKYF
few	NA	TRBV20-1	TRBJ1-1	TGCAGTGCCTGGGGAGAGACTGAAGCTTTCTTT	CSAWGETEAFF
NA	TRBD2	TRBV5-1	TRBJ2-2	TGCGCCAGCAGCCCGCCTAGCGGGGCAAACACCGGGGAGCTGTTTTTT	CASSPPSGANTGELFF
NA	NA	TRBV7-9	TRBJ1-3	TGTGCCAGCAGCCAAACGGGACCTTGGAGCTCTGGAAACACCATATATTTT	CASSQTGPWSSGNTIYF